Sequencing of this TCR beta chain was carried out in a study of blood T cell repertoires in COVID-19. Turning to the study itself: Collection of acute and convalescent COVID-19 samples took place in the United States, Italy and Spain. From T cells, B-cell-depleted T cells, or PBMCs came the material, which was cDNA or gDNA.

As processed by the authors: Amplification of reference gene primers was used by the study to estimate nucleated cell counts. This table comes from immunoSEQ multiplex PCR, and its TCRdb copy is limited to in-frame clones, with some not included. That table is the source of V, J and clone size, and D and trimming were worked out from the DNA. The repertoire holds approximately 270,000 clones, with 70% to 90% as singletons. The CDR3 consists of 14 residues. Trimming stripped 4 bases from V and 9 bases from J, with 16 bases between. Germline assignment: CDR1 SGHAT and CDR2 FQNNGV. Sequenced input: peripheral blood. V is TRBV11-2 and J is TRBJ1-3, with D maybe TRBD1 (6 bases). The TCR sequence derives from a woman in her seventies with acute or convalescent COVID-19. The CDR3 DNA reads TGTGCCAGCAGCTCCGGGGGGCGCGGGGGCACCATATATTTT. Residues: CASSSGGRGGTIYF.